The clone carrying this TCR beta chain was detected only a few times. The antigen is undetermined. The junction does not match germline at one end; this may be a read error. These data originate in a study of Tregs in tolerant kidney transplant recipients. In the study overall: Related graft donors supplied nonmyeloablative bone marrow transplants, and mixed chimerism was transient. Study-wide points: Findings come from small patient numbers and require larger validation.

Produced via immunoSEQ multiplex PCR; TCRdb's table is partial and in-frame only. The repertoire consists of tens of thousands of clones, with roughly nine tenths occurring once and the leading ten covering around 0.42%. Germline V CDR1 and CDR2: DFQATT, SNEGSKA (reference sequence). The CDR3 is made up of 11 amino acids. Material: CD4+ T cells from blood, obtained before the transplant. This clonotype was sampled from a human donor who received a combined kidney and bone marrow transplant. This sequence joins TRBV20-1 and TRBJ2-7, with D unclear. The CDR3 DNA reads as TGCAGTGCTAGAAGTACGTACGGGCAGTACTTC. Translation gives CSARSTYGQYF.